This T cell receptor beta chain originates from a study of blood T cells in healthy people across ages. This clonotype occurred once. Germline-derived CDR1 and CDR2 are MDHEN and SYDVKM. V lost 8 bases, J lost 4 bases, and 12 bases lay in between. The CDR3 totals 13 residues. The authors ran a second PCR of roughly 6 to 12 cycles using a sample-barcoded 5' primer and a J-beta primer mix. MiXCR, run by TCRdb on the 5' RACE reads, gives a single entry per CDR3 protein. This sample yields more than 1.4 million distinct CDR3 sequences, of which around two fifths are seen a single time; under 8% belongs to the top ten.

This chain connects TRBV28 to TRBJ2-1, with D perhaps given as TRBD1 or TRBD2 (6 bases each). The TCR comes from a young woman in good health. Sample: blood. The CDR3 bases are TGTGCCAGCCCCGGGGGCCGATACAATGAGCAGTTCTTC. Translating gives CASPGGRYNEQFF.